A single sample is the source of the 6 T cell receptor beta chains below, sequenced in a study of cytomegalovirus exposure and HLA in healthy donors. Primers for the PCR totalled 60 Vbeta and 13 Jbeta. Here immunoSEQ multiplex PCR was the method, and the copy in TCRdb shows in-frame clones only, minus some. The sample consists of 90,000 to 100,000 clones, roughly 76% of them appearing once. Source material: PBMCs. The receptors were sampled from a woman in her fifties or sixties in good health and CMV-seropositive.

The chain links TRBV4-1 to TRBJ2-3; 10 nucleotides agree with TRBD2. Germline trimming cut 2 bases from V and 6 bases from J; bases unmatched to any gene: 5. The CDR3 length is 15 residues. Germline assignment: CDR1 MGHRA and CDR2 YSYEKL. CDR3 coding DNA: TGCGCCAGCAGCCAATCTAGCGGGAGTGTTGATACGCAGTATTTT. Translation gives CASSQSSGSVDTQYF.

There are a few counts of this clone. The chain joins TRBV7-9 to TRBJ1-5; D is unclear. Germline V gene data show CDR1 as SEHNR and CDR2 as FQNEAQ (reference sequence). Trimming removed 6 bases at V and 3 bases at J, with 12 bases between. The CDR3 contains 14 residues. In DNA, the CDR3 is TGTGCCAGCAGTTATTCAGGTTCCAATCAGCCCCAGCATTTT. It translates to CASSYSGSNQPQHF.

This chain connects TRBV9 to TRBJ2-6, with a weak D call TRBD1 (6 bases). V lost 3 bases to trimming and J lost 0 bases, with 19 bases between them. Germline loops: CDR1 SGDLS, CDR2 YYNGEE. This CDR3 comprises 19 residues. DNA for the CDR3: TGTGCCAGCAGCGCCAGACAGGTAGCTACGGACTCTGGGGCCAACGTCCTGACTTTC. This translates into CASSARQVATDSGANVLTF. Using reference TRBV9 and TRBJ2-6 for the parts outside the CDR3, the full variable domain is DSGVTQTPKHLITATGQRVTLRCSPRSGDLSVYWYQQSLDQGLQFLIQYYNGEERAKGNILERFSAQQFPDLHSELNLSSLELGDSALYFCASSARQVATDSGANVLTFGAGSRLTVL.

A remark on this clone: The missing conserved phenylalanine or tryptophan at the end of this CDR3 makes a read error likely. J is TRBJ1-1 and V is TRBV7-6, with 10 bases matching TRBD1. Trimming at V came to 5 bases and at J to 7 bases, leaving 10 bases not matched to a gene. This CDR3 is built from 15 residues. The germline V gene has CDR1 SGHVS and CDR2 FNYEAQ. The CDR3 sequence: CASSTIRDRGGEAFL. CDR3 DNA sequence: TGTGCCAGCAGCACGATCCGGGACAGGGGAGGTGAAGCTTTCCTT.

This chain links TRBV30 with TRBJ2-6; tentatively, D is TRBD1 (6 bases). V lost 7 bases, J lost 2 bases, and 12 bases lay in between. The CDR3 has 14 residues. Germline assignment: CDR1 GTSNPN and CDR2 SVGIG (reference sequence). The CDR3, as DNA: TGTGCCTCGTCCCAGGGGCCTGGGGCCAACGTCCTGACTTTC. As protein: CASSQGPGANVLTF.

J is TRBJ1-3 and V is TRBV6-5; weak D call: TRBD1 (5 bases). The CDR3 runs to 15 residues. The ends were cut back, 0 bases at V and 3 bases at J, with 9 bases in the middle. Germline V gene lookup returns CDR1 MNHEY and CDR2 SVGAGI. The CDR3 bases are TGTGCCAGCAGTTACTCGAGGCAGGGTGGAAACACCATATATTTT. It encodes CASSYSRQGGNTIYF.